These 26 T cell receptor beta chains came from one sample sequenced in a study of cytomegalovirus exposure and HLA in healthy donors. The PCR was carried out with 60 Vbeta primers and 13 Jbeta primers. The protocol was immunoSEQ multiplex PCR, while the TCRdb copy is restricted to in-frame clones and leaves out a portion. The sample yields about 170,000 clones, over 60% seen once. Sequences were obtained from PBMCs. These receptors all come from a girl aged 5 to 17 in good health and CMV-seronegative.

V gene TRBV12-5 combines with J gene TRBJ1-3; D uncertain. The closer fit of TRBJ2-2 to the DNA end suggests the J call may be wrong. The CDR3 runs to 13 residues. CDR1 is LGHNT and CDR2 is FRNRAP in the germline V gene. The CDR3 loop reads CASGTTNQRELFF. CDR3 bases: TGTGCTAGTGGCACCACCAACCAGAGGGAGCTGTTTTTT.

In its sample, this clone was seen a few times. The V and J genes are TRBV5-4 and TRBJ2-5, with D maybe TRBD2 (6 bases). V lost 1 base, J lost 0 bases, and 7 bases lay in between. CDR3 length: 14 amino acids. In germline, CDR1 is SGHNT, CDR2 YYREEE (reference sequence). CDR3 loop: CASSLIADQETQYF. In DNA, the CDR3 is TGTGCCAGCAGCTTGATAGCGGACCAAGAGACCCAGTACTTC.

The rearrangement joins TRBV6-1 to TRBJ1-5, with TRBD1 matching 8 bases. The germline CDR1 and CDR2 sequences are MNHNS and SASEGT. J lost 4 bases, V lost 6 bases, and 5 bases had no gene match. This CDR3 is built from 14 residues. CDR3 DNA sequence: TGTGCCAGCAGCTCGGGACAGGTAAATCAGCCCCAGCATTTT. This translates into CASSSGQVNQPQHF.

J is TRBJ1-2 and V is TRBV5-1; D may be TRBD1 (5 bases). Germline V gene sequence: CDR1 SGHRS, CDR2 YFSETQ. V gave up 2 bases and J gave up 3 bases, with 8 bases separating them. There are 13 residues in the CDR3. Here the CDR3 reads CASSFGRDYGYTF. DNA for the CDR3: TGCGCCAGCAGCTTCGGCAGGGACTATGGCTACACCTTC.

This clone was recorded a few times. The CDR3 spells CASSLGSGRAPDTQYF. The CDR3 DNA is TGCGCCAGCAGCTTGGGTAGCGGGCGCGCCCCGGATACGCAGTATTTT. The chain couples TRBV5-1 to TRBJ2-3, with TRBD2 matching over 7 bases. Germline V gene lookup returns CDR1 SGHRS and CDR2 YFSETQ. There are 16 residues in the CDR3. The junction had 10 bases not matched to a gene; V was cut back by 0 bases and J by 6 bases. Drawing the rest from reference TRBV5-1 and TRBJ2-3, the complete variable domain is KAGVTQTPRYLIKTRGQQVTLSCSPISGHRSVSWYQQTPGQGLQFLFEYFSETQRNKGNFPGRFSGRQFSNSRSEMNVSTLELGDSALYLCASSLGSGRAPDTQYFGPGTRLTVL.

CDR3 in DNA: TGTGCCAGCAGTTACGCAGGGGACTATGGCTACACCTTC. Residues: CASSYAGDYGYTF. The rearrangement links TRBV6-5 to TRBJ1-2, with a tentative D call TRBD1 (6 bases). Germline lookup yields CDR1 MNHEY and CDR2 SVGAGI. V dropped 2 bases and J dropped 3 bases, with 7 bases sitting between them. The CDR3 is made up of 13 amino acids.

This clone was counted only a few times. The J gene is TRBJ1-4, the V gene TRBV6-6, with D unresolved. CDR3 length: 14 amino acids. Germline CDR1 reads MNHNY; CDR2 reads SVGAGI (reference sequence). V lost 2 bases, J lost 2 bases, and 6 bases lay in between. CDR3 coding DNA: TGTGCCAGCAGTTACGTCGGGACTAATGAAAAACTGTTTTTT. Residues: CASSYVGTNEKLFF.

The genes are TRBV14 and TRBJ1-4, with D possibly matching TRBD1 (6 bases). Germline values: CDR1 SGHDN, CDR2 FVKESK. With 3 bases removed from V and 8 bases from J, the gap between germline ends came to 22 bases. The CDR3 totals 17 residues. This chain's CDR3 is CASSQYQGRASREKLFF. The CDR3 DNA reads as TGTGCCAGCAGCCAGTACCAGGGGAGGGCCTCGAGGGAAAAACTGTTTTTT.

The chain carries TRBV5-6 and TRBJ2-5; D is ambiguous. The V end lost 0 bases, the J end lost 1 base, and 10 bases lay between the germline ends. The CDR3 loop spans 15 amino acids. Per germline, CDR1 SGHDT and CDR2 YYEEEE. CDR3 in DNA: TGTGCCAGCAGCTTGGACACTAACACCCAAGAGACCCAGTACTTC. It translates to CASSLDTNTQETQYF.

This sequence joins TRBV4-1 and TRBJ1-2; no clear D. Germline V gives CDR1 MGHRA, CDR2 YSYEKL. Trimming took 7 bases from V and 4 from J, leaving 7 bases between them. The CDR3 loop spans 11 amino acids. CDR3 sequence (DNA): TGCGCCAGCACGGGTTTCTATGGCTACACCTTC. Translated: CASTGFYGYTF.

In DNA, the CDR3 is TGTGCCACCAGCAGAGAATTTTACAGGGAAAAGAGGGGCAATGAGCAGTTCTTC. Amino acid sequence: CATSREFYREKRGNEQFF. The chain is built from TRBV15 and TRBJ2-1, with D maybe TRBD1 (6 bases). V was trimmed by 0 bases and J by 6 bases, leaving 21 bases between them. In germline, CDR1 is LNHNV, CDR2 YYDKDF (reference sequence). The CDR3 totals 18 residues.

With respect to this clone: Different DNA sequences within this sample yield the same CDR3. The V and J genes are TRBV7-9 and TRBJ2-3; D perhaps matches TRBD1 (6 bases). This CDR3 is built from 14 residues. Looked up from germline, CDR1 is SEHNR and CDR2 is FQNEAQ (reference sequence). V gave up 5 bases and J gave up 0 bases, with 9 bases separating them. The CDR3 reads CASSAQGSTDTQYF. The CDR3 bases are TGTGCCAGCAGCGCACAGGGTAGCACAGATACGCAGTATTTT.

As DNA, the CDR3 is TGTGCCACCGGCAGGGGGAATTTGGGCCAAGAGACCCAGTACTTC. It yields the protein CATGRGNLGQETQYF. The chain has TRBV10-3 and TRBJ2-5; 7 bases are a match to TRBD1. The CDR3 is 15 residues long. Trimming at V came to 10 bases and at J to 1 base, leaving 12 bases not matched to a gene. Germline-derived CDR1 and CDR2 are ENHRY and SYGVKD.

The chain carries TRBV5-6 and TRBJ2-6; no firm D call. The CDR3 runs to 14 residues. Trimming left V 0 bases short and J 2 bases short, with 3 bases between. Germline CDR1 is SGHDT and CDR2 is YYEEEE. The CDR3 spells CASSLVTGANVLTF. The CDR3 coding sequence is TGTGCCAGCAGCTTGGTTACTGGGGCCAACGTCCTGACTTTC.

J is TRBJ1-1 and V is TRBV18; 11 bases agree with TRBD1. Germline V gives CDR1 KGHSH, CDR2 LQKENI. V shed 4 bases, J shed 3 bases, and the junction held 19 bases outside the gene matches. The CDR3 spans 20 residues. The CDR3 here is CASSLFQPGTGGTGDTEAFF. The DNA of the CDR3 is TGTGCCAGCTCACTATTCCAGCCCGGGACAGGGGGAACCGGGGACACTGAAGCTTTCTTT.

This clone was detected only a few times. V and J are TRBV4-1 and TRBJ2-2; 7 positions agree with TRBD2. Trimming took 0 bases from V and 5 from J; bases not matched to a gene: 3. Germline CDR1 MGHRA, CDR2 YSYEKL. This CDR3 comprises 15 residues. DNA for the CDR3: TGCGCCAGCAGCCAAGAAAGGCGGGGGACCGGGGAGCTGTTTTTT. Translating it yields CASSQERRGTGELFF.

The chain couples TRBV5-1 to TRBJ2-3, with a possible D match to TRBD2 (5 bases). The germline CDR1 and CDR2 sequences are SGHRS and YFSETQ. Trimming took off 4 bases at V and 1 base at J, with 16 bases between the two ends. This CDR3 comprises 16 residues. CDR3 amino acids: CASSMAALEGTDTQYF. DNA of the CDR3: TGCGCCAGCAGCATGGCAGCCCTGGAGGGCACAGATACGCAGTATTTT.

The V call is TRBV5-1, the J call TRBJ1-2; maybe TRBD1 (6 bases). In germline, CDR1 is SGHRS, CDR2 YFSETQ. V shed 1 base and J shed 5 bases, with 15 bases lying between them. The CDR3 has 15 amino acids. The CDR3 reads CASSLSGGREYGYTF. In DNA form, the CDR3 reads TGCGCCAGCAGCTTGTCGGGGGGGCGCGAGTATGGCTACACCTTC.

This rearrangement joins TRBV6-4 to TRBJ2-3; maybe TRBD2 (5 bases). The V gene lost 6 bases and the J gene lost 2 bases, with 15 bases spanning the gap. Looked up from germline, CDR1 is MRHNA and CDR2 is SNTAGT. This CDR3 region has 15 residues. CDR3 nucleotide sequence: TGTGCCAGCAGACGGGGATCGGGTATCACAGATACGCAGTATTTT. Amino acids: CASRRGSGITDTQYF.

This clone was recorded only once. This chain connects TRBV7-3 to TRBJ1-2; possibly TRBD1 for D (6 bases). This CDR3 contains 14 residues. V was trimmed by 4 bases and J by 4 bases, leaving 13 bases between them. Per germline, CDR1 SGHTA and CDR2 FQGTGA. The CDR3 loop reads CASSSRQDPYGYTF. The CDR3 DNA sequence: TGTGCCAGCAGCTCAAGACAGGACCCCTATGGCTACACCTTC.

Details on this clone: Other DNA sequences in the same sample also yield this CDR3. V and J are TRBV18 and TRBJ1-2; D gene unclear. The CDR3 is 13 residues long. V gave up 3 bases and J gave up 4 bases, with 9 bases separating them. In germline, CDR1 is KGHSH, CDR2 LQKENI. The chain's CDR3 is CASSPGRGYGYTF. The CDR3 DNA sequence: TGTGCCAGCTCACCGGGTCGGGGCTATGGCTACACCTTC.

The J gene is TRBJ2-7, the V gene TRBV2; 7 bases agree with TRBD1. The CDR3 totals 14 residues. The trim removed 0 bases at V and 3 bases at J, leaving 2 bases unmatched. Germline V gene data show CDR1 as SNHLY and CDR2 as FYNNEI. Written as DNA, the CDR3 is TGTGCCAGCAGTGAAGCAAGGGACAGCTACGAGCAGTACTTC. It translates to CASSEARDSYEQYF.

Notes on this clone: An end of the junction differs from the germline gene, which may be a read error. This chain uses TRBV11-2 with TRBJ1-2, with 8 bases matching TRBD1. Germline loops: CDR1 SGHAT, CDR2 FQNNGV. The CDR3 has 13 residues. The CDR3 here is CAGSLRTGSGYTF. DNA of the CDR3: TGTGCCGGCAGCCTTCGGACAGGGTCAGGCTACACCTTC.

The chain joins TRBV6-1 to TRBJ2-7, with 7 bases identical to TRBD1. This CDR3 spans 13 amino acids. CDR1 is MNHNS and CDR2 is SASEGT in the germline V gene. J lost 4 bases, V lost 6 bases, and 6 bases had no gene match. CDR3 in amino acids: CASSANRGYEQYF. The CDR3 region has the DNA TGTGCCAGCAGCGCTAACAGGGGTTACGAGCAGTACTTC.

The chain joins TRBV5-1 to TRBJ2-7; 10 bases line up with TRBD1. Germline V CDR1 and CDR2: SGHRS, YFSETQ. Trimming at V came to 0 bases and at J to 7 bases, leaving 4 bases not matched to a gene. This CDR3 is 14 amino acids long. In nucleotides, the CDR3 is TGCGCCAGCAGCTTGGTCGGACAGGGGGTGGAGCAGTACTTC. This codes for CASSLVGQGVEQYF.

The J gene is TRBJ2-7, the V gene TRBV29-1; 9 bases align to TRBD1. In germline, CDR1 is SQVTM, CDR2 ANQGSEA. The CDR3 contains 15 residues. The junction had 9 bases not matched to a gene; V was cut back by 0 bases and J by 6 bases. The CDR3 bases are TGCAGCGTTGAAGATAGGACAGGGGTTCCTTCCGAGCAGTACTTC. This translates into CSVEDRTGVPSEQYF.